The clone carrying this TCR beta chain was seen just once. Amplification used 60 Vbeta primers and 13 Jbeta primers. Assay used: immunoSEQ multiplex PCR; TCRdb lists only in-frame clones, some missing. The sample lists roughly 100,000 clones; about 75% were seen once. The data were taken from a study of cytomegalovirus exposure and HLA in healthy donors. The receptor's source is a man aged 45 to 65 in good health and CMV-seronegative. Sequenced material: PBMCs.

The CDR3 DNA reads TGTGCCAGCAGTTCACAGGGGGGCCTGTCGGGGGAGCTGTTTTTT. Encoded protein: CASSSQGGLSGELFF. The gene calls are TRBV7-9 and TRBJ2-2; 8 bases agree with TRBD1. The CDR3 covers 15 residues. Germline CDR1 is SEHNR and CDR2 is FQNEAQ (reference sequence). V dropped 6 bases and J dropped 8; count of bases not matched to a gene: 11.